The 22 T cell receptor beta chains presented below share a single source sample, sequenced in a study of control samples from healthy donors and cancer patients. Method: immunoSEQ multiplex PCR; TCRdb's copy keeps in-frame clones and lacks some. The sample consists of around 68,000 clones, over 80% of them appearing once. The specimen sequenced was blood. These receptors were obtained from a man in his 60s in good health.

This chain connects TRBV27 to TRBJ2-2, with D hard to call. Germline-derived CDR1 and CDR2 are MNHEY and SMNVEV (reference sequence). Deletions cut 3 bases from V and 4 bases from J, with 3 bases between. The CDR3 totals 12 residues. The CDR3 region has the DNA TGTGCCAGCAGTTTCCTCACCGGGGAGCTGTTTTTT. Residues: CASSFLTGELFF.

V usage is TRBV11-1 and J usage is TRBJ2-7, with 7 bases identical to TRBD2. V lost 3 bases, J lost 3 bases, and 2 bases stayed unmatched. The V gene's germline CDR1 is SGHAT and CDR2 FQDESV (reference sequence). The CDR3 covers 13 residues. CDR3 DNA: TGTGCCAGCAGCTTCGGGGGGAGCTACGAGCAGTACTTC. Residues: CASSFGGSYEQYF.

The V call is TRBV5-4, the J call TRBJ2-1, with TRBD2 matching 9 bases. The junction had 3 bases not matched to a gene; V was cut back by 4 bases and J by 1 base. The CDR3 has 15 amino acids. Germline loops: CDR1 SGHNT, CDR2 YYREEE (reference sequence). The CDR3 region is CASSATSGSYNEQFF. DNA of the CDR3: TGTGCCAGCAGCGCGACTAGCGGTTCCTACAATGAGCAGTTCTTC.

The J gene is TRBJ2-3, the V gene TRBV18, with 9 nucleotides matching TRBD1. V lost 3 bases to trimming and J lost 7 bases; unmatched junction nucleotides: 5. This CDR3 comprises 14 residues. Germline V gene sequence: CDR1 KGHSH, CDR2 LQKENI. CDR3 DNA: TGTGCCAGCTCACCGGACAGGGGAGCGTATACGCAGTATTTT. This encodes CASSPDRGAYTQYF.

The gene calls are TRBV7-2 and TRBJ2-7, with 8 bases fitting TRBD1. J was trimmed by 1 base and V by 1 base; bases with no gene match: 0. The CDR3 is made up of 14 amino acids. CDR1 SGHTA and CDR2 FQGNSA come from the germline V gene. CDR3 protein: CASSLGTGSYEQYF. CDR3 bases: TGTGCCAGCAGCTTAGGGACAGGGTCCTACGAGCAGTACTTC.

The rearrangement uses TRBV5-5 and TRBJ2-2, with TRBD2 identical over 9 bases. The CDR3 is 17 amino acids. Germline CDR1 and CDR2: SGHKS and YYEKEE (reference sequence). V lost 4 bases, J lost 1 base, and 8 bases stayed unmatched. DNA for the CDR3: TGTGCCAGCAGCCGCACCCGACTAGCGGTGAACACCGGGGAGCTGTTTTTT. The encoded protein is CASSRTRLAVNTGELFF.

The chain links TRBV27 to TRBJ1-1, with D possibly matching TRBD1 (6 bases). Germline CDR1 MNHEY, CDR2 SMNVEV (reference sequence). Between the trimmed V and J ends, which lost 1 base and 6 bases, there was a span of 24 bases. The CDR3 sequence is 18 residues long. The CDR3 reads CASSLLGGAGEKGAEAFF. CDR3 in DNA: TGTGCCAGCAGTTTATTGGGTGGAGCAGGGGAAAAGGGGGCTGAAGCTTTCTTT.

Concerning this clone itself: Compared with germline, one end of the junction differs, possibly owing to a read error. The rearrangement joins TRBV4-3 to TRBJ1-6; no definite D call. Germline V gene lookup returns CDR1 LGHNA and CDR2 YSLEER. This CDR3 spans 14 amino acids. The CDR3 nucleotides are TGCGCCAGCAGCAATGGCCTCGGGAATTCACCCCCCCACTTT. Its translation is CASSNGLGNSPPHF.

The V call is TRBV18, the J call TRBJ1-4; 10 nucleotides match TRBD1. Germline CDR1 is KGHSH and CDR2 is LQKENI. V lost 3 bases to trimming and J lost 2 bases; unmatched junction nucleotides: 6. This CDR3 is 17 amino acids long. The CDR3 region is CASSPPGQGPTNEKLFF. CDR3 nucleotide sequence: TGTGCCAGCTCACCTCCGGGACAGGGGCCGACTAATGAAAAACTGTTTTTT.

This clone was counted a few times. The chain employs TRBV6-5 and TRBJ2-3; possible D gene TRBD2, 6 bases. Per germline, CDR1 MNHEY and CDR2 SVGAGI. The CDR3 sequence is 14 residues long. V lost 10 bases to trimming and J lost 4 bases, with 18 bases between them. CDR3: CATLRLDGADTQYF. The CDR3 region has the DNA TGTGCCACCCTTAGACTAGACGGTGCAGATACGCAGTATTTT.

Here the CDR3 reads CASSALPGSGSGETQYF. Written as DNA, the CDR3 is TGTGCCAGCAGCGCGCTCCCCGGGAGCGGGAGTGGGGAGACCCAGTACTTC. The chain uses TRBV9 and TRBJ2-5; 8 bases map to TRBD2. From germline, CDR1 is SGDLS and CDR2 YYNGEE. Losses at the gene ends were 3 bases for V and 5 bases for J; bases not matched to a gene: 15. The CDR3 covers 17 residues.

This clone was detected only a few times. The chain combines TRBV6-6 with TRBJ1-6, with D hard to call. The CDR3 length is 12 residues. V was clipped by 3 bases and J by 10 bases, with 7 bases between them. CDR1 is MNHNY, CDR2 SVGAGI, per germline (reference sequence). This CDR3 is CASSYRESPLHF. CDR3 DNA sequence: TGTGCCAGCAGTTATAGGGAATCACCCCTCCACTTT.

The genes are TRBV28 and TRBJ1-2, with a weak D call TRBD1 (5 bases). The V gene's germline CDR1 is MDHEN and CDR2 SYDVKM. This CDR3 has 13 amino acids. Trimming removed 6 bases at V and 7 bases at J, with 15 bases between. CDR3 in DNA: TGTGCCAGCAGCAGGTCAGGGTCAGCTGGCTACACCTTC. This sequence encodes CASSRSGSAGYTF.

The chain carries TRBV10-2 and TRBJ1-4; D gene ambiguous. CDR1 and CDR2 (germline): WSHSY, SAAADI. The CDR3 has 12 amino acids. V was cut by 4 bases and J by 15 bases, with 15 bases left in between. DNA of the CDR3: TGCGCCAGCAGTGTTACGGGCCAAGGAGTGTTTTTT. Translated: CASSVTGQGVFF.

V gene TRBV7-6 combines with J gene TRBJ2-7, with 10 bases that match TRBD2. This CDR3 comprises 15 residues. Germline values: CDR1 SGHVS, CDR2 FNYEAQ. V gave up 3 bases and J gave up 4 bases; unmatched junction bases: 6. In DNA form, the CDR3 reads TGTGCCAGCAGCTTGGGATCTAGCGGGAGTTACGAGCAGTACTTC. It codes for CASSLGSSGSYEQYF.

The J gene is TRBJ2-2, the V gene TRBV6-5, with TRBD2 as a possible D gene (6 bases). CDR3 length: 15 residues. Germline CDR1 and CDR2: MNHEY and SVGAGI. Deletions cut 8 bases from V and 6 bases from J, with 19 bases between. The CDR3 loop reads CASLWTISQSGELFF. Written as DNA, the CDR3 is TGTGCCAGCCTTTGGACTATCTCCCAGTCCGGGGAGCTGTTTTTT.

This clone was counted once. This chain connects TRBV15 to TRBJ2-7, with TRBD2 matching over 13 bases. The CDR3 has 20 residues. V dropped 0 bases and J dropped 1; count of bases not matched to a gene: 12. The germline V gene has CDR1 LNHNV and CDR2 YYDKDF (reference sequence). The CDR3, as DNA: TGTGCCACCAGCAGAGATCCCCGTGGACTAGCGGGAGTGGGGTCCTACGAGCAGTACTTC. Translation: CATSRDPRGLAGVGSYEQYF.

The gene calls are TRBV18 and TRBJ1-1; TRBD1 is a possible D gene (5 bases). The CDR3 totals 14 residues. With 2 bases removed from V and 6 bases from J, the gap between germline ends came to 13 bases. Germline lookup yields CDR1 KGHSH and CDR2 LQKENI. CDR3 sequence: CASSPSDGGSEAFF. As DNA, the CDR3 is TGTGCCAGCTCACCATCCGACGGGGGATCTGAAGCTTTCTTT.

The gene calls are TRBV7-8 and TRBJ2-6; D not resolved. The CDR3 is 16 amino acids. Germline-derived CDR1 and CDR2 are SGHVS and FQNEAQ. Trimming removed 2 bases at V and 0 bases at J, with 8 bases between. The CDR3 DNA follows: TGTGCCAGCAGCTTAACAGCACACTCTGGGGCCAACGTCCTGACTTTC. Its translation: CASSLTAHSGANVLTF.

This clone was counted once. The chain carries TRBV4-1 and TRBJ2-2; 10 bases match TRBD2. CDR3 length: 17 residues. Germline CDR1 MGHRA, CDR2 YSYEKL. J gave up 3 bases and V 1 base, and 5 bases lay outside the gene matches. This chain's CDR3 is CASSQAVAGGHTGELFF. The CDR3 bases are TGCGCCAGCAGCCAAGCAGTAGCGGGAGGACACACCGGGGAGCTGTTTTTT.

CDR3 region: CASSYLGQAETYEQYF. The CDR3 DNA reads as TGTGCCAGCAGTTACTTGGGACAAGCCGAGACCTACGAGCAGTACTTC. The chain is built from TRBV6-5 and TRBJ2-7, with D perhaps TRBD1 (6 bases). The CDR3 is 16 residues long. Germline values: CDR1 MNHEY, CDR2 SVGAGI. V was cut by 1 base and J by 2 bases, with 15 bases left in between.

The chain joins TRBV10-3 to TRBJ1-4, with a weak D call TRBD1 (5 bases). CDR1 and CDR2 (germline): ENHRY, SYGVKD. Trimming pared 4 bases from V and 7 bases from J, leaving 13 bases between. The CDR3 length is 14 residues. CDR3 loop: CAISAEGAGEKLFF. The CDR3 coding sequence is TGTGCCATCAGTGCTGAAGGGGCCGGTGAAAAACTGTTTTTT.